This T cell receptor beta chain emerged from a study of Ad26.COV2.S vaccination and SARS-CoV-2 variants. Turning to the study itself: Into the muscle, Ad26.COV2.S was dosed once or twice, 56 days apart.

Concerning this clone itself: Antigen unknown.

The method was immunoSEQ multiplex PCR; TCRdb's version includes in-frame clones alone and lacks a portion of them. The sample carries more than 300,000 clones, about 86% recorded once. V gave up 8 bases and J gave up 0 bases, with 11 bases separating them. The CDR3 runs to 14 residues. The germline V gene has CDR1 SGHDN and CDR2 FVKESK. Study findings and constraints: Breadth and depth estimates from TCRs may understate total T cell responses. Post-vaccination spike-specific CD8+ and CD4+ T cell responses reportedly had substantial breadth.

Stated treatment: approximately 18 received Ad26.COV2.S at low or high dose, single or two shots; several received placebo; per-sample allocation not given. The samples date from day 63 after the first vaccine or placebo injection. Wuhan-strain SARS-CoV-2 spike was expressed by the Ad26 vector that made up the vaccine. The clonotype was recovered from a person between 18 and 59 years old who received the Ad26.COV2.S COVID-19 vaccine or a placebo. This chain links TRBV14 with TRBJ1-3; possible D gene TRBD1, 6 bases. This sample comprised peripheral blood, obtained in a trial of Ad26.COV2.S vaccine versus placebo. CDR3 sequence: CASRGGPSGNTIYF. CDR3 coding DNA: TGTGCCAGCCGGGGGGGCCCCTCTGGAAACACCATATATTTT.